This T cell receptor beta chain was found in a study of cytomegalovirus exposure and HLA in healthy donors. 60 Vbeta and 13 Jbeta primers were used in PCR. The table came from immunoSEQ multiplex PCR; TCRdb's copy has only in-frame clones and leaves some out. Altogether about 170,000 clones are present, about four fifths being singletons, with the ten largest covering about 1.5%. Regarding the study as a whole: Earlier analysis looked at TCR beta V segments, and most were productive about 90% or about 30% of the time. As a later analysis revealed, the rate of TCR association differed by HLA locus, with DRB1 most and HLA-C fewest. There was a cluster of highly shared sequence variants that was likely a sequencing artifact.

This CDR3 is built from 15 residues. Germline V gene lookup returns CDR1 SGHAT and CDR2 FQNNGV. V shed 4 bases and J 6 bases; nucleotides not matched to a gene: 12. A word on this clone: Its specificity is unknown.

The receptor comes from a male donor in good health and CMV-seronegative. The specimen was PBMCs. The chain combines TRBV11-2 with TRBJ2-7; 7 bases agree with TRBD1. The CDR3 is CASSSRTGAMTEQYF. The CDR3 region has the DNA TGTGCCAGCAGCTCGAGGACAGGCGCGATGACCGAGCAGTACTTC.